These 15 T cell receptor beta chains were all obtained from the same sample, sequenced in a study of regulatory T cells in long-lasting Graves disease (dated by TCRdb to about 2021). The time point label on this specimen signifies: persistent/refractory GD, antithyroid drugs over 5 years with positive TRAb. For both TCR sequencing and RNA sequencing, RNA was extracted from PBMCs using TRIzol. Libraries came from multiplex PCR. The run used an Illumina HiSeq 4000. To build TCR beta libraries, CDR3 regions were amplified by Arm-PCR using iRepertoire HTBI primers. TCRdb passed the public sequencing reads through fastp at Q25 and MiXCR, retaining productive beta sequences. When rows share a CDR3 protein, they turn into one entry using the most common DNA and genes. This sample has more than 300,000 distinct CDR3 sequences in its table, and roughly 21% of those were observed once. The ten top clones hold over 25% of the sample.

The sample consisted of peripheral blood mononuclear cells (PBMCs), taken when the disease was refractory, from a patient treated with antithyroid drugs. Receptor source: a female donor with Graves disease.

The chain has TRBV3-1 and TRBJ2-5, with unresolved D. This CDR3 is 14 amino acids long. V was pared by 1 base and J by 5 bases, with 11 bases between. Germline-derived CDR1 and CDR2 are LGHDT and YNNKEL (reference sequence). CDR3 bases: TGTGCCAGCAGCCAAGTAATCCAGGAGGAGACCCAGTACTTC. Its translation: CASSQVIQEETQYF.

This clonotype was counted many times. The chain joins TRBV15 to TRBJ2-5; D is unresolved. Germline-derived CDR1 and CDR2 are LNHNV and YYDKDF (reference sequence). There are 14 residues in the CDR3. V dropped 8 bases and J dropped 5 bases, with 18 bases sitting between them. DNA of the CDR3: TGTGCCACCGGTCCCAGCGCCCCGTCGGAGACCCAGTACTTC. Translating gives CATGPSAPSETQYF.

This clonotype was seen at least ten times. The chain combines TRBV6-1 with TRBJ2-6; 7 nucleotides agree with TRBD2. The V gene end was trimmed by 7 bases and the J gene end by 3 bases; junction bases not matched to a gene: 18. The CDR3 totals 19 residues. CDR1 and CDR2 from the germline V gene are MNHNS and SASEGT. The CDR3 spells CASNYPGRGGMYGANVLTF. As DNA, the CDR3 is TGTGCCAGCAACTACCCCGGTAGGGGAGGGATGTATGGGGCCAACGTCCTGACTTTC.

This clonotype was found a few times. This sequence joins TRBV5-1 and TRBJ1-1, with 7 bases identical to TRBD1. Germline CDR1 and CDR2: SGHRS and YFSETQ. V lost 7 bases, J lost 3 bases, and 15 bases stayed unmatched. The CDR3 has 16 amino acids. The DNA of the CDR3 is TGCGCCAGCCTACGACAGGGAGGGCTTCTGGACACTGAAGCTTTCTTT. Translating it yields CASLRQGGLLDTEAFF.

J is TRBJ1-2 and V is TRBV6-2 or TRBV6-3; 7 bases are a match to TRBD1. From germline, CDR1 is MNHEY and CDR2 SVGEGT. The junction had 6 bases not matched to a gene; V was cut back by 5 bases and J by 6 bases. This CDR3 spans 13 amino acids. The CDR3, as DNA: TGTGCCAGCAGTGCGGGGACAGCCGATGGCTACACCTTC. Protein sequence: CASSAGTADGYTF.

This clonotype was found a few times. The chain combines TRBV9 with TRBJ2-1; D uncertain. CDR1 and CDR2 (germline): SGDLS, YYNGEE. The CDR3 contains 15 residues. The germline V and J ends were trimmed by 1 base and 6 bases, with 14 bases remaining between them. As DNA, the CDR3 is TGTGCCAGCAGCGTACTTGTCCTAGGGCTCAATGAGCAGTTCTTC. Protein product: CASSVLVLGLNEQFF. Full variable domain (rest looked up from reference TRBV9 and TRBJ2-1): DSGVTQTPKHLITATGQRVTLRCSPRSGDLSVYWYQQSLDQGLQFLIQYYNGEERAKGNILERFSAQQFPDLHSELNLSSLELGDSALYFCASSVLVLGLNEQFFGPGTRLTVL.

This clonotype was observed many times. The chain has TRBV28 and TRBJ2-7, with D perhaps matching TRBD1 or TRBD2 (5 bases each). The germline CDR1 and CDR2 sequences are MDHEN and SYDVKM. V dropped 5 bases and J dropped 3 bases, with 26 bases sitting between them. The CDR3 contains 18 residues. The CDR3 DNA sequence: TGTGCCAGCAGTCTAAGGGACGAAGGGCCCAGAAGGGACTACGAGCAGTACTTC. Translating gives CASSLRDEGPRRDYEQYF.

This clonotype was seen more than once but under ten times. The chain recombines TRBV19 with TRBJ1-4; no clear D gene. Germline assignment: CDR1 LNHDA and CDR2 SQIVND (reference sequence). This CDR3 has 14 residues. V lost 7 bases and J 3 bases, leaving 12 bases between the germline ends. CDR3 amino acids: CASTPTRSNEKLFF. The CDR3 nucleotides read TGTGCCAGTACCCCGACGAGGTCTAATGAAAAACTGTTTTTT.

The chain employs TRBV18 and TRBJ1-2; D is unclear. This CDR3 region has 14 residues. V lost 3 bases to trimming and J lost 7 bases, with 15 bases between them. The germline V gene has CDR1 KGHSH and CDR2 LQKENI. The CDR3 DNA reads as TGTGCCAGCTCACCTCTCTCGGACGGGAGTGGCTACACCTTC. Protein: CASSPLSDGSGYTF.

This clonotype was counted at least ten times. The CDR3 sequence is CASSFPTGKEDYGYTF. CDR3 DNA: TGTGCCAGCAGTTTCCCAACAGGGAAGGAGGACTATGGCTACACCTTC. This chain connects TRBV28 to TRBJ1-2; a possible D gene is TRBD1 (6 bases). CDR1 and CDR2 from the germline V gene are MDHEN and SYDVKM. The CDR3 runs to 16 residues. Trimming took off 3 bases at V and 3 bases at J, with 17 bases between the two ends.

This clonotype turned up a few times. At one end, the junction sequence differs from germline, possibly due to a read error. V and J are TRBV7-7 and TRBJ2-1; 11 bases agree with TRBD2. This CDR3 is 18 amino acids long. The germline V gene encodes CDR1 SSHAT and CDR2 FNYEAQ (reference sequence). In nucleotides, the CDR3 is TGTGCTAGCAGCTTAGGGGTTTTTGGAACTAGCGGGAGAAATGAGCAGTTCTTC. This translates into CASSLGVFGTSGRNEQFF.

The rearrangement links TRBV7-9 to TRBJ2-5, with D possibly TRBD1 on 6 matching bases. The V and J ends lost 4 bases and 2 bases respectively, with 17 bases between them. The length of the CDR3 is 16 residues. Germline CDR1 is SEHNR and CDR2 is FQNEAQ (reference sequence). Here the CDR3 reads CASSSTNTGTQETQYF. The CDR3 DNA follows: TGTGCCAGCAGCTCAACCAATACCGGGACACAAGAGACCCAGTACTTC.

This clonotype was counted at least ten times. V is TRBV29-1 and J is TRBJ1-2, with D uncertain. V lost 4 bases and J 4 bases, leaving 13 bases between the germline ends. The CDR3 runs to 13 residues. Germline CDR1 is SQVTM and CDR2 is ANQGSEA. CDR3 sequence reads: CSVAPQRTYGYTF. The CDR3 nucleotides are TGCAGCGTTGCGCCCCAACGCACCTATGGCTACACCTTC.

As regards this clonotype: A much larger clone lies one base from this, so it may be a read error. The rearrangement joins TRBV27 to TRBJ1-6; TRBD1 aligns across 7 bases. J was trimmed by 8 bases and V by 5 bases; bases with no gene match: 6. The germline V gene encodes CDR1 MNHEY and CDR2 SMNVEV (reference sequence). The CDR3 is made up of 14 amino acids. The DNA of the CDR3 is TGTGCCAGCAGTCCGACAGGGAATGATTCACCCCTCCACTTT. Amino acids: CASSPTGNDSPLHF.

This clonotype occurred a few times. This sequence joins TRBV28 and TRBJ2-3; TRBD2 agrees at 11 bases. In germline, CDR1 is MDHEN, CDR2 SYDVKM. This CDR3 has 15 amino acids. The V gene end was trimmed by 5 bases and the J gene end by 5 bases; junction bases not matched to a gene: 6. Written as DNA, the CDR3 is TGTGCCAGCAGTCTACCGGGACTAGCGGTAGATACGCAGTATTTT. Translating gives CASSLPGLAVDTQYF.